Listed below are T cell receptor beta chains from one sample, sequenced in a study of TIL therapy for anti-PD-1-resistant metastatic lung cancer. This table comes from immunoSEQ multiplex PCR, and its TCRdb copy is limited to in-frame clones, with some not included. The sample shows about 50,000 clones, roughly 85% of them seen only once. The sequencing here drew on blood, taken at baseline. The receptor source for this set is a person aged 25-80 years with non-small cell lung cancer. CDR3s include the opening cysteine and the closing phenylalanine or tryptophan. A D gene is named only where the DNA matches it firmly. Clone size is shown for a subset of rows, as once, few, many or a class of expanded clone.

v_gene: TRBV6-5; d_gene: NA; j_gene: TRBJ2-4; abundance: NA; CDR3nt: TGTGCCAGCCGAGGGGGTGGGCAAAACATTCAGTACTTC; CDR3aa: CASRGGGQNIQYF
v_gene: TRBV3-1/TRBV3-2; d_gene: NA; j_gene: TRBJ2-7; abundance: NA; CDR3nt: TGTGCCAGCAGCCAGTCCCCCACACAGACCTTCTACAACGAGCAGTACTTC; CDR3aa: CASSQSPTQTFYNEQYF
v_gene: TRBV7-3; d_gene: NA; j_gene: TRBJ2-1; abundance: NA; CDR3nt: TGTGCCAGCAGCCGCGGGGACGGAAGAGGGGAGCAGTTCTTC; CDR3aa: CASSRGDGRGEQFF
v_gene: TRBV7-6; d_gene: NA; j_gene: TRBJ2-3; abundance: few; CDR3nt: TGTGCCAGCAGCTCCAGGCCGGCTAGTACAGATACGCAGTATTTT; CDR3aa: CASSSRPASTDTQYF
v_gene: TRBV27; d_gene: NA; j_gene: TRBJ2-1; abundance: once; CDR3nt: TGTGCCAGCACTCGAATTACAACCTCCTACAATGAGCAGTTCTTC; CDR3aa: CASTRITTSYNEQFF
v_gene: TRBV6-6; d_gene: NA; j_gene: TRBJ1-5; abundance: few; CDR3nt: TGTGCCAGCAGCCTACAGGGCCCCCAGCATTTT; CDR3aa: CASSLQGPQHF
v_gene: TRBV14; d_gene: TRBD2; j_gene: TRBJ2-1; abundance: NA; CDR3nt: TGTGCCAGCAGCCAAGCCCCGGGACTAGCGGGGTACAATGAGCAGTTCTTC; CDR3aa: CASSQAPGLAGYNEQFF
v_gene: TRBV29-1; d_gene: TRBD1; j_gene: TRBJ1-2; abundance: once; CDR3nt: TGCAGCGTCACCTCGCCCGGGACAGGGGGCGCAGCCTATGGCTACACCTTC; CDR3aa: CSVTSPGTGGAAYGYTF
v_gene: TRBV2; d_gene: TRBD2; j_gene: TRBJ2-3; abundance: NA; CDR3nt: TGTGCCAGCAGTGAAGGCGGGGAGGGGTTAGATACGCAGTATTTT; CDR3aa: CASSEGGEGLDTQYF
v_gene: TRBV14; d_gene: NA; j_gene: TRBJ2-7; abundance: NA; CDR3nt: TGTGCCAGCAGCCCACGGGCAGGGATGGACGAGCAGTACTTC; CDR3aa: CASSPRAGMDEQYF
v_gene: TRBV9; d_gene: NA; j_gene: TRBJ2-2; abundance: few; CDR3nt: TGTGCCAGCAGCGTAGTGGGACATCCGAACACCGGGGAGCTGTTTTTT; CDR3aa: CASSVVGHPNTGELFF
v_gene: TRBV10-3; d_gene: NA; j_gene: TRBJ2-7; abundance: NA; CDR3nt: TGTGCCATCAGTGAACGGTGGAGCTCCTACGAGCAGTACTTC; CDR3aa: CAISERWSSYEQYF
v_gene: TRBV21-1; d_gene: NA; j_gene: TRBJ2-3; abundance: NA; CDR3nt: TGTGCCAGCAGCTCCCGGACTAGGGTGGCAGATACGCAGTATTTT; CDR3aa: CASSSRTRVADTQYF
v_gene: TRBV7-2; d_gene: TRBD2; j_gene: TRBJ2-6; abundance: NA; CDR3nt: TGTGCCAGCAGTCTCACTAGCGGGTCGAGCTCTGGGGCCAACGTCCTGACTTTC; CDR3aa: CASSLTSGSSSGANVLTF
v_gene: TRBV18; d_gene: TRBD2; j_gene: TRBJ2-1; abundance: NA; CDR3nt: TGTGCCAGCTCACCATTTGAAGGGACTAGCGGATACAATGAGCAGTTCTTC; CDR3aa: CASSPFEGTSGYNEQFF